Each of the 22 T cell receptor beta chains below was sequenced from the same sample in a study of T-cell reconstitution after alpha-beta-depleted transplantation in children. Researchers prepared the TCRbeta library using unique molecular identifiers, the study reports. TCRdb passed the PCR reads through MiXCR, listing each CDR3 protein once. The table has approximately 130,000 distinct CDR3 sequences, roughly 10% seen once. This specimen was PBMCs, mostly from graft donor cells, taken 180 days after TCRalphabeta/CD19-depleted stem cell transplant. The receptors shown here come from a girl under three years old who had a stem cell transplant for combined immunodeficiency, so the T cells may come from the graft donor.

The chain carries TRBV5-1 and TRBJ1-3; the D is unclear. The CDR3 loop spans 14 amino acids. CDR1 is SGHRS, CDR2 YFSETQ, per germline. V shed 4 bases and J shed 2 bases, with 10 bases lying between them. CDR3 protein: CASSLGLTGNTIYF. For the CDR3, the DNA is TGCGCCAGCAGCCTCGGGTTAACTGGAAACACCATATATTTT.

In its sample, this clonotype was seen a few times. The chain couples TRBV20-1 to TRBJ2-7; 10 positions match TRBD1. The CDR3 length is 14 residues. With V trimmed by 2 bases and J by 4 bases, 5 bases remained unmatched. Germline lookup yields CDR1 DFQATT and CDR2 SNEGSKA (reference sequence). The CDR3 region has the DNA TGCAGTGCTAGACTGGACAGGGGGGGATACGAGCAGTACTTC. Its translation: CSARLDRGGYEQYF.

The V call is TRBV7-9, the J call TRBJ2-7; the D gene is possibly TRBD1 (5 bases). Trimming took 3 bases from V and 4 from J, leaving 10 bases between them. This CDR3 spans 13 amino acids. Per the germline V gene, CDR1 is SEHNR and CDR2 is FQNEAQ (reference sequence). Here the CDR3 DNA reads TGTGCCAGCAGCTTGGAGACAGAGTACGAGCAGTACTTC. Its translation is CASSLETEYEQYF. Full variable domain (rest looked up from reference TRBV7-9 and TRBJ2-7): DTGVSQNPRHKITKRGQNVTFRCDPISEHNRLYWYRQTLGQGPEFLTYFQNEAQLEKSRLLSDRFSAERPKGSFSTLEIQRTEQGDSAMYLCASSLETEYEQYFGPGTRLTVT.

This clonotype was counted between two and nine times. The J gene is TRBJ2-1, the V gene TRBV12-3 or TRBV12-4; TRBD2 matches 14 bases. V was clipped by 3 bases and J by 8 bases; unmatched bases: 3. This CDR3 is 15 amino acids long. This CDR3 reads CASSLGLAGAYEQFF. The DNA of the CDR3 is TGTGCCAGCAGTTTGGGACTAGCGGGGGCCTATGAGCAGTTCTTC.

This clonotype was picked up a small number of times. The V and J genes are TRBV11-2 and TRBJ2-2; D tentatively fits TRBD1 or TRBD2 (5 bases each). The CDR3 has 16 residues. Germline CDR1 SGHAT, CDR2 FQNNGV. Trimming shortened V by 6 bases and J by 1 base, and 15 bases separated the two germline ends. The CDR3 DNA follows: TGTGCCAGCAGGGGGACGGCTCAAGAGAACACCGGGGAGCTGTTTTTT. It codes for CASRGTAQENTGELFF.

This clonotype has a handful of counts. The chain carries TRBV11-2 and TRBJ2-7; 7 bases are shared with TRBD2. Germline CDR1 is SGHAT and CDR2 is FQNNGV. There are 16 residues in the CDR3. J gave up 3 bases and V 1 base, and 9 bases lay outside the gene matches. The CDR3 here is CASSLGATGRDYEQYF. The CDR3 DNA sequence: TGTGCCAGCAGCTTAGGCGCCACGGGGAGGGACTACGAGCAGTACTTC. Variable domain in full (rest from reference TRBV11-2 and TRBJ2-7): EAGVAQSPRYKIIEKRQSVAFWCNPISGHATLYWYQQILGQGPKLLIQFQNNGVVDDSQLPKDRFSAERLKGVDSTLKIQPAKLEDSAVYLCASSLGATGRDYEQYFGPGTRLTVT.

This clonotype has just a few counts. The rearrangement joins TRBV25-1 to TRBJ2-2; D is tentatively TRBD1 or TRBD2 (6 bases each). Trimming pared 6 bases from V and 4 bases from J, leaving 21 bases between. Looked up from germline, CDR1 is MGHDK and CDR2 is SYGVNS. The CDR3 sequence is 17 residues long. In nucleotides, the CDR3 is TGTGCCAGCAGCCCGGAGTGGGGGGACACACTCACCGGGGAGCTGTTTTTT. Its protein is CASSPEWGDTLTGELFF.

V gene TRBV20-1 combines with J gene TRBJ2-3; 15 bases are shared with TRBD2. Germline CDR1 DFQATT, CDR2 SNEGSKA (reference sequence). Trimming at V came to 3 bases and at J to 6 bases, leaving 4 bases not matched to a gene. This CDR3 has 15 amino acids. The CDR3 DNA is TGCAGTGCTAGTGGGACTAGCGGGGGGCCCGATACGCAGTATTTT. This codes for CSASGTSGGPDTQYF.

This clonotype was counted only a few times. In DNA, the CDR3 is TGTGCCAGCAGCTTCCACATGGGGACTAGCAATGAGCAGTTCTTC. Protein: CASSFHMGTSNEQFF. The rearrangement links TRBV7-2 to TRBJ2-1; 8 nucleotides line up with TRBD2. The CDR3 length is 15 residues. V lost 3 bases to trimming and J lost 6 bases; unmatched junction nucleotides: 7. Germline CDR1 and CDR2: SGHTA and FQGNSA. Based on the CDR3 plus reference TRBV7-2 and TRBJ2-1, the full variable domain is GAGVSQSPSNKVTEKGKDVELRCDPISGHTALYWYRQSLGQGLEFLIYFQGNSAPDKSGLPSDRFSAERTGGSVSTLTIQRTQQEDSAVYLCASSFHMGTSNEQFFGPGTRLTVL.

This clonotype was counted between two and nine times. This sequence joins TRBV18 and TRBJ2-6; D remains ambiguous. The CDR3 is 15 amino acids. Germline-derived CDR1 and CDR2 are KGHSH and LQKENI. V was clipped by 2 bases and J by 0 bases, with 5 bases between them. The CDR3 nucleotides read TGTGCCAGCTCACCAAGGAGCTCTGGGGCCAACGTCCTGACTTTC. As protein: CASSPRSSGANVLTF.

The rearrangement joins TRBV20-1 to TRBJ2-3, with D perhaps matching TRBD2 (5 bases). The CDR3 extends over 15 amino acids. Germline values: CDR1 DFQATT, CDR2 SNEGSKA (reference sequence). The ends were cut back, 2 bases at V and 2 bases at J, with 14 bases in the middle. CDR3 sequence reads: CSARTERPFTDTQYF. DNA for the CDR3: TGCAGTGCTAGAACGGAGCGGCCCTTCACAGATACGCAGTATTTT.

The chain uses TRBV7-6 and TRBJ2-5; 8 nucleotides match TRBD2. The CDR3 extends over 15 amino acids. Germline CDR1 SGHVS, CDR2 FNYEAQ. V shed 5 bases, J shed 2 bases, and the junction held 7 bases outside the gene matches. The CDR3 protein is CASSPQTSAQETQYF. The CDR3 region has the DNA TGTGCCAGCAGCCCGCAGACTAGCGCACAAGAGACCCAGTACTTC.

The chain employs TRBV29-1 and TRBJ2-1; D remains unclear. CDR3 length: 14 residues. The V end lost 4 bases, the J end lost 2 bases, and 12 bases lay between the germline ends. The V gene's germline CDR1 is SQVTM and CDR2 ANQGSEA. The CDR3 loop is CSVGGLLTYNEQFF. The DNA for the CDR3 is TGCAGCGTTGGTGGGCTTCTTACCTACAATGAGCAGTTCTTC.

The table lists this clonotype with a few counts. V is TRBV5-4 and J is TRBJ2-2; D unresolved. The germline V gene has CDR1 SGHNT and CDR2 YYREEE (reference sequence). V was shortened by 3 bases and J by 6 bases, with 12 bases between the two germline ends. The CDR3 contains 14 residues. The CDR3 loop is CASSSQIKAGELFF. The CDR3 DNA reads as TGTGCCAGCAGCTCACAAATCAAGGCCGGGGAGCTGTTTTTT.

Only a few counts were recorded for this clonotype. The J gene is TRBJ2-3, the V gene TRBV20-1; D gene unclear. The CDR3 has 12 amino acids. Germline V gives CDR1 DFQATT, CDR2 SNEGSKA (reference sequence). Trimming left V 6 bases short and J 3 bases short, with 10 bases between. CDR3 amino acids: CSAPAGTDTQYF. For the CDR3, the DNA is TGCAGTGCACCGGCCGGAACAGATACGCAGTATTTT.

The J gene is TRBJ2-3, the V gene TRBV29-1; 10 positions match TRBD2. The CDR3 is made up of 15 amino acids. The V gene's germline CDR1 is SQVTM and CDR2 ANQGSEA. Trimming cost V 3 bases and J 1 base; bases outside gene matches: 4. For the CDR3, the DNA is TGCAGCGTTGAGCCTAGCGGGAGTGGCACAGATACGCAGTATTTT. This translates into CSVEPSGSGTDTQYF.

This clonotype has a count of ten or more. The chain employs TRBV2 and TRBJ2-3; maybe TRBD2 (6 bases). CDR1 SNHLY and CDR2 FYNNEI come from the germline V gene. The CDR3 sequence is 17 residues long. V gave up 2 bases and J gave up 3 bases, with 18 bases separating them. The CDR3 sequence is CASSEFSGVLITDTQYF. CDR3 nucleotides: TGTGCCAGCAGTGAATTTTCGGGAGTCCTTATAACAGATACGCAGTATTTT. Full variable domain (missing parts from reference TRBV2 and TRBJ2-3): EPEVTQTPSHQVTQMGQEVILRCVPISNHLYFYWYRQILGQKVEFLVSFYNNEISEKSEIFDDQFSVERPDGSNFTLKIRSTKLEDSAMYFCASSEFSGVLITDTQYFGPGTRLTVL.

The gene calls are TRBV20-1 and TRBJ2-7; TRBD2 might be the D (5 bases). This CDR3 is 14 amino acids long. The V end was cut by 3 bases, the J end by 2 bases, with 14 bases between. Germline-derived CDR1 and CDR2 are DFQATT and SNEGSKA (reference sequence). The CDR3 loop is CSARGQVGAYEQYF. The DNA for the CDR3 is TGCAGTGCTAGGGGCCAGGTCGGGGCCTACGAGCAGTACTTC.

This clonotype appeared a few times. CDR3 coding DNA: TGTGCCAGCAGTGCTGACGGGTACAATGAGCAGTTCTTC. Translation: CASSADGYNEQFF. This sequence joins TRBV12-3 or TRBV12-4 and TRBJ2-1; D is undetermined. Trimming cost V 5 bases and J 4 bases, with 9 bases left between them. The CDR3 spans 13 residues.

V gene TRBV5-1 combines with J gene TRBJ2-3; weak D call: TRBD1 (5 bases). CDR1 SGHRS and CDR2 YFSETQ come from the germline V gene. The CDR3 is 14 amino acids. The ends were cut back, 2 bases at V and 2 bases at J, with 9 bases in the middle. The CDR3, as DNA: TGCGCCAGCAGCTTAGACAGAATCACAGATACGCAGTATTTT. Its protein product is CASSLDRITDTQYF.

This clonotype has only a few counts. The chain links TRBV4-2 to TRBJ2-5, with TRBD1 matching 8 bases. The CDR3 is made up of 19 amino acids. V shed 1 base and J 5 bases; nucleotides not matched to a gene: 18. Germline V gene lookup returns CDR1 LGHNA and CDR2 YNFKEQ. DNA of the CDR3: TGTGCCAGCAGCCAAGCACGGGGAACGGCAGGGGGCGTGTTGGAGACCCAGTACTTC. The encoded protein is CASSQARGTAGGVLETQYF.

This clonotype appeared many times. This chain joins TRBV7-9 and TRBJ2-2, with TRBD2 identical over 9 bases. Germline V gives CDR1 SEHNR, CDR2 FQNEAQ (reference sequence). V was clipped by 0 bases and J by 4 bases; unmatched bases: 3. This CDR3 is 16 amino acids long. The CDR3 bases are TGTGCCAGCAGCTTAGCGCTAGCGGGACGCACCGGGGAGCTGTTTTTT. It yields the protein CASSLALAGRTGELFF.